Listed below are T cell receptor beta chains from one sample, sequenced in a study of cytomegalovirus exposure and HLA in healthy donors. The method was immunoSEQ multiplex PCR; TCRdb's version includes in-frame clones alone and lacks a portion of them. Of about 160,000 clones in the sample, around three quarters were seen once. Sequences were obtained from PBMCs. The receptors come from a woman between 40 and 55 years old in good health and CMV-seronegative. Each CDR3 is given with its conserved first and last residue. D genes are given only for firm matches. The listing skips clone size in some rows; elsewhere it reads once, few, many or a size class.

TRBV27	TRBJ1-1	.	.	TGTGCCAGCCGTCCAATTGGCGGGGGGGCTTTCTTT	CASRPIGGGAFF
TRBV5-1	TRBJ1-1	.	TRBD1	TGCGCCAGCAGCTTGACGGGACAGGGTGGCACTGAAGCTTTCTTT	CASSLTGQGGTEAFF
TRBV19	TRBJ1-5	.	.	TGTGCCAGTAGTATACGGGGGAACAATCAGCCCCAGCATTTT	CASSIRGNNQPQHF
TRBV2	TRBJ2-7	.	.	TGTGCCAGCAGTGAACATGCCACAGACTCCTACGAGCAGTACTTC	CASSEHATDSYEQYF
TRBV7-8	TRBJ2-3	.	.	TGTGCCAGCACACTGACTCACTTAGCGACTAGCACAGATACGCAGTATTTT	CASTLTHLATSTDTQYF
TRBV9	TRBJ1-1	.	TRBD1	TGTGCCAGCAGCGTAGCGGACAGGGGGCTTTTCGCTGAAGCTTTCTTT	CASSVADRGLFAEAFF
TRBV9	TRBJ2-1	once	TRBD2	TGTGCCAGCAGCGCCCATCTAGCGGGGGGACGCTCCTACAATGAGCAGTTCTTC	CASSAHLAGGRSYNEQFF
TRBV2	TRBJ1-1	.	TRBD1	TGTGCCAGCAGGGATAGACAGGGCGAAGCTTTCTTT	CASRDRQGEAFF
TRBV5-6	TRBJ2-7	.	.	TGTGCCAGCAGCGTACTAACCTACGAGCAGTACTTC	CASSVLTYEQYF
TRBV28	TRBJ1-2	.	TRBD1	TGTGCCAGCAGTGCGGGACAGCTATATTATGGCTACACCTTC	CASSAGQLYYGYTF
TRBV4-1	TRBJ1-4	.	TRBD1	TGCGCCAGCAGCCCACAGGGACAGGTTAGGAAGACTAATGAAAAACTGTTTTTT	CASSPQGQVRKTNEKLFF
TRBV19	TRBJ2-5	once	TRBD2	TGTGCCAGTAGTATAGGATCGCTAGCGGGGGGACAAGAGACCCAGTACTTC	CASSIGSLAGGQETQYF
TRBV7-9	TRBJ1-5	.	TRBD1	TGTGCCAGCAGCCGAGGCACAGGGGGATTTAGTCAGCCCCAGCATTTT	CASSRGTGGFSQPQHF
TRBV7-8	TRBJ2-1	.	TRBD1	TGTGCCAGCAGCCCGAGGACAGGGTTAAATAATGCGCAGTTCTTC	CASSPRTGLNNAQFF
TRBV6-1	TRBJ2-7	.	.	TGTGCCAGCAGTGAAGCGCTTCGCGGCAGCTCCTACGAGCAGTACTTC	CASSEALRGSSYEQYF
TRBV4-1	TRBJ1-1	few	TRBD1	TGCGCCAGCAGCCTCCACAGGGGGCGGATTGAAGCTTTCTTT	CASSLHRGRIEAFF
TRBV6-1	TRBJ2-1	.	TRBD2	TGTGCCAGCGGATCAGACGGGGGGGCCGACAATGAGCAGTTCTTC	CASGSDGGADNEQFF
TRBV6-1	TRBJ1-1	.	.	TGTGCCAGCAGTGAACCTGGGGGAGGATACACTGAAGCTTTCTTT	CASSEPGGGYTEAFF
TRBV11-2	TRBJ1-6	.	.	TGTGCCAGCAGCCCAGGGATAGCTTCACCCCTCCACTTT	CASSPGIASPLHF
TRBV27	TRBJ2-3	.	TRBD1	TGTGCCAGCAGACAAACAGGGGCTGGAGATACGCAGTATTTT	CASRQTGAGDTQYF
TRBV7-9	TRBJ2-2	.	TRBD1	TGTGCCAGCAGCTTTATCGGGACAGGGAGGAACGGGGAGCTGTTTTTT	CASSFIGTGRNGELFF
TRBV4-1	TRBJ2-7	.	TRBD2	TGCGCCAGCAGCCAAGATAGAAGCGGGGGGTTATACGAGCAGTACTTC	CASSQDRSGGLYEQYF
TRBV5-3	TRBJ2-2	.	TRBD2	TGTGCCAGAAGCCATGGACAAGGACTAGCGGGGGGGCCTGGGTACACCGGGGAGCTGTTTTTT	CARSHGQGLAGGPGYTGELFF
TRBV5-1	TRBJ2-7	.	TRBD1	TGCGCCAGCGGATCCGGGACAGGGGTTGCCGAGCAGTACTTC	CASGSGTGVAEQYF
TRBV4-1	TRBJ1-3	.	.	TGCGCCAGCAGCCGAGAGAGCTCTGGAAACACCATATATTTT	CASSRESSGNTIYF
TRBV2	TRBJ2-6	.	.	TGTGCCAGCAGTTGGTCGGGGGCTGGGGCCAACGTCCTGACTTTC	CASSWSGAGANVLTF
TRBV2	TRBJ2-7	.	.	TGTGCCAGCAGTGAGGCGGGGACCCTCTACGAGCAGTACTTC	CASSEAGTLYEQYF
TRBV5-1	TRBJ2-3	.	.	TGCGCCAGCAGCTTGGCGGATACGCAGTATTTT	CASSLADTQYF
TRBV27	TRBJ2-3	.	TRBD2	TGTGCCAGCAGTCTTACATTAGCGGGGGGGGTTGGGGATACGCAGTATTTT	CASSLTLAGGVGDTQYF
TRBV12-5	TRBJ1-1	.	.	TGTGCTAGCCGGGGGTGGACTGGTCTTGAAGCTTTCTTT	CASRGWTGLEAFF
TRBV28	TRBJ1-3	.	.	TGTGCCAGCAGTACACAGAACGGAAACACCATATATTTT	CASSTQNGNTIYF
TRBV6-1	TRBJ2-5	.	.	TGTGCCAGCAGAGCAGGGGGGAGAGTAGAGACCCAGTACTTC	CASRAGGRVETQYF
TRBV10-1	TRBJ2-7	.	.	TGCGCCAGCAGCCCCTCGAGGTTCTACGAGCAGTACTTC	CASSPSRFYEQYF
TRBV29-1	TRBJ1-1	.	.	TGCAGCGTGCGACCGGGACTTCGCCCAGAGGCTTTCTTT	CSVRPGLRPEAFF
TRBV27	TRBJ2-7	.	TRBD2	TGTGCCAGCAGTCCCGGGGTAGCGGGGTACGAGCAGTACTTC	CASSPGVAGYEQYF
TRBV6-5	TRBJ1-6	.	.	TGTGCCAGCAGTTACAGACCGGACAGCCAAAATTCACCCCTCCACTTT	CASSYRPDSQNSPLHF
TRBV15	TRBJ1-6	few	.	TGTGCCACCCGGGTAGACAGATCGAATTCACCCCTCCACTTT	CATRVDRSNSPLHF
TRBV28	TRBJ1-5	.	.	TGTGCCAGCAGAACTACCCCTATCAGCAATCAGCCCCAGCATTTT	CASRTTPISNQPQHF
TRBV7-7	TRBJ1-2	.	TRBD1	TGTGCATTCGGGCAGGGGGCGCAGGGCTACACCTTC	CAFGQGAQGYTF
TRBV18	TRBJ2-1	.	TRBD1	TGTGCCAGCTCACCGGACCAGACAGGGGGCCAGTTCTTC	CASSPDQTGGQFF
TRBV28	TRBJ2-2	.	.	TGTGCCAGCAGTTTATGGGCTCAGAAACCACCCGGGGAGCTGTTTTTT	CASSLWAQKPPGELFF
TRBV7-9	TRBJ2-2	.	.	TGTGCCAGCAGCCTTACGGACAGAACGAACACCGGGGAGCTGTTTTTT	CASSLTDRTNTGELFF
TRBV27	TRBJ2-3	once	TRBD2	TGTGCCAGCAGTTTTACCAGCGGGGATGGTACGCAGTATTTT	CASSFTSGDGTQYF
TRBV29-1	TRBJ1-2	.	TRBD1	TGCGCGGACAGGGAAAACTATGGCTACACCTTC	CADRENYGYTF
TRBV5-5	TRBJ1-4	.	.	TGTGCCAGCAGCTTGGTCCTGGCGGGGAGTGAAAAACTGTTTTTT	CASSLVLAGSEKLFF
TRBV30	TRBJ2-4	.	.	TGTGCCTGGAGTGCCAGGGGCAAACTAGCCAAAAACATTCAGTACTTC	CAWSARGKLAKNIQYF
TRBV2	TRBJ1-2	few	TRBD1	TGTGCCAGCACCTCCAGGGGACAGGGTCATGGCTACACCTTC	CASTSRGQGHGYTF
TRBV7-8	TRBJ1-1	.	TRBD1	TGTGCCAGCAGCTTATCAGCTCGAAGGACAGGGCGAACGACTGAAGCTTTCTTT	CASSLSARRTGRTTEAFF
TRBV27	TRBJ2-1	.	.	TGTGCCAGCAGTTACCTCCCCGGTGACAGCGTCAATGAGCAGTTCTTC	CASSYLPGDSVNEQFF
TRBV28	TRBJ1-3	.	.	TGTGCCAGCAGTTTCGGGGGTGGAAACACCATATATTTT	CASSFGGGNTIYF
TRBV5-6	TRBJ1-1	.	.	TGTGCCAGCGGCAGGGAGGACACTGAAGCTTTCTTT	CASGREDTEAFF
TRBV18	TRBJ1-5	.	TRBD1	TGTGCCAGCTCTCGGGACAGAGCCTATCAGCCCCAGCATTTT	CASSRDRAYQPQHF
TRBV5-1	TRBJ1-1	.	.	TGTGCCAGCAGCTTGAGCTCGGGGGAACCTTTCTTT	CASSLSSGEPFF
TRBV7-3	TRBJ2-3	.	.	TGTGCCAGCAGCTTAAGTACCGGGAGCACAGATACGCAGTATTTT	CASSLSTGSTDTQYF
TRBV19	TRBJ1-3	.	TRBD1	TGTGCCAGTAGTATGACAGGGACAATGAGGAGCTCTGGAAACACCATATATTTT	CASSMTGTMRSSGNTIYF